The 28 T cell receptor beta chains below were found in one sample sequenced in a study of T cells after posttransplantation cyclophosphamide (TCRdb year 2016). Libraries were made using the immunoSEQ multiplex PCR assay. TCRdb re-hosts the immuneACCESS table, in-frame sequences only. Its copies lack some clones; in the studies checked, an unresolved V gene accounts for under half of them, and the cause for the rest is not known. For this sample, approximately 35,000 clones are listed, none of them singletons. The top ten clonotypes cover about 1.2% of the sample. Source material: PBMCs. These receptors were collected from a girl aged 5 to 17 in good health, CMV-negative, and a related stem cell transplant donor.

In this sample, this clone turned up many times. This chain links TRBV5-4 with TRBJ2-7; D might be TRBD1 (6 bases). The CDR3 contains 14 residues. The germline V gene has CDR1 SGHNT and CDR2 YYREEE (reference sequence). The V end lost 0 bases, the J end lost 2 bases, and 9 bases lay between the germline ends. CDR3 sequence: CASSLAGTTYEQYF. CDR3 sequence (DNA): TGTGCCAGCAGCTTGGCCGGGACAACCTACGAGCAGTACTTC.

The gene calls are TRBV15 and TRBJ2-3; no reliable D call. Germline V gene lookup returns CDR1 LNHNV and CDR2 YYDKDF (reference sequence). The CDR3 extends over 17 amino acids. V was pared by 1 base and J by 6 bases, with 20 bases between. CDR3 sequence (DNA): TGTGCCACCAGCAGAGGTAGAGAGAGGTTAGAGAAGGATACGCAGTATTTT. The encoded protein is CATSRGRERLEKDTQYF.

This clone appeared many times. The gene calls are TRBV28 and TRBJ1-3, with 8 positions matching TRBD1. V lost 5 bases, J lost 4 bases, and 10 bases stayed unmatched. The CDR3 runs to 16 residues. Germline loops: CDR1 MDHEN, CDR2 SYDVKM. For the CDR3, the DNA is TGTGCCAGCAGTCCCCGACAGGGGCTGGGAGGAAACACCATATATTTT. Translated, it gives CASSPRQGLGGNTIYF.

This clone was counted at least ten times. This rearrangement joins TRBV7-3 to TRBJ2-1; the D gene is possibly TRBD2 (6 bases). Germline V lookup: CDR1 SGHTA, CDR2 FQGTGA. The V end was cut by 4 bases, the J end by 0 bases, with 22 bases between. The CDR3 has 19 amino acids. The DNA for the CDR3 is TGTGCCAGCAGCTCACTAGAGGGGCAAACCGGGGGCTCCTACAATGAGCAGTTCTTC. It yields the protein CASSSLEGQTGGSYNEQFF.

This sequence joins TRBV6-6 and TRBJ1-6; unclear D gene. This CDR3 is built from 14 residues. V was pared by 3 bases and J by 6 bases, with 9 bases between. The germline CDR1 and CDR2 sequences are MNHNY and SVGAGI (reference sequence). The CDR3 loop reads CASSYYGSNSPLHF. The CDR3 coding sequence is TGTGCCAGCAGTTATTATGGTAGTAATTCACCCCTCCACTTT.

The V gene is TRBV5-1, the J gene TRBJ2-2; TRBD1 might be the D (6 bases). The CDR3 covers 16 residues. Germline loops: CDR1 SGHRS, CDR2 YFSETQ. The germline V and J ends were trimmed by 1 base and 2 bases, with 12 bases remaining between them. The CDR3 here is CASSLIGTYNTGELFF. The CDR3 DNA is TGCGCCAGCAGCTTGATTGGGACATACAACACCGGGGAGCTGTTTTTT.

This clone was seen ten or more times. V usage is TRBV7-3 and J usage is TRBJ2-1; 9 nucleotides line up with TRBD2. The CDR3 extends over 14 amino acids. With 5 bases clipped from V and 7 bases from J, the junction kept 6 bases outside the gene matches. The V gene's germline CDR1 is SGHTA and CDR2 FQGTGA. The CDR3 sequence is CASSPLAGLNEQFF. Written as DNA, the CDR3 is TGTGCCAGCAGCCCCCTAGCGGGGCTTAATGAGCAGTTCTTC. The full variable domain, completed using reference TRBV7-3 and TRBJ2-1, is GAGVSQTPSNKVTEKGKYVELRCDPISGHTALYWYRQSLGQGPEFLIYFQGTGAADDSGLPNDRFFAVRPEGSVSTLKIQRTERGDSAVYLCASSPLAGLNEQFFGPGTRLTVL.

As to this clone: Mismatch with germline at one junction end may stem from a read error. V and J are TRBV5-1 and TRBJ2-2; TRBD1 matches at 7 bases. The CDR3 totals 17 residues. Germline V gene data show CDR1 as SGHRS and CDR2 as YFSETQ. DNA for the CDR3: TGCGCCAGCAGCTTATTATTTGGGACAGAGAACATCGGGGAGCTGTTTTTT. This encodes CASSLLFGTENIGELFF.

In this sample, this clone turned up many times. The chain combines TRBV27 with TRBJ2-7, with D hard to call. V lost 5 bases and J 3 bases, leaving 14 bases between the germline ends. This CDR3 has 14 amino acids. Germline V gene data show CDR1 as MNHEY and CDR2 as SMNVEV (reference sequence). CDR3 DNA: TGTGCCAGCAGTCTCGGTGGGCCTATCTACGAGCAGTACTTC. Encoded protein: CASSLGGPIYEQYF.

This CDR3 reads CAISEGAGAGETQYF. For the CDR3, the DNA is TGTGCCATCAGTGAGGGAGCGGGTGCCGGGGAGACCCAGTACTTC. The rearrangement links TRBV10-3 to TRBJ2-5; tentatively, D is TRBD2 (6 bases). The CDR3 totals 15 residues. Germline V gives CDR1 ENHRY, CDR2 SYGVKD. V was pared by 2 bases and J by 5 bases, with 15 bases between.

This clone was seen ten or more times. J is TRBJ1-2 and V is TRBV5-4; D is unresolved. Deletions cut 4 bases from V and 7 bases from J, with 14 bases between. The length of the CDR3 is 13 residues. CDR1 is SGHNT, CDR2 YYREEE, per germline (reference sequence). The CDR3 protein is CASSLESLGGYTF. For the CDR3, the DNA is TGTGCCAGCAGCCTAGAATCGTTAGGTGGCTACACCTTC.

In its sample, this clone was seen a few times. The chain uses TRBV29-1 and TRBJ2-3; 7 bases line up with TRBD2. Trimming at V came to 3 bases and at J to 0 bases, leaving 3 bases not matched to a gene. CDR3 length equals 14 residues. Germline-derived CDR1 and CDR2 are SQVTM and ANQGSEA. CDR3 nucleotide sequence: TGCAGCGTTGATAGCGGGCCTAGCACAGATACGCAGTATTTT. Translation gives CSVDSGPSTDTQYF.

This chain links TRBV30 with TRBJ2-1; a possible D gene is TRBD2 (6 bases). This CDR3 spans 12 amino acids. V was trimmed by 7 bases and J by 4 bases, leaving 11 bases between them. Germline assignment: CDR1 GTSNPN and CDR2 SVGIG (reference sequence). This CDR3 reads CALGLPYNEQFF. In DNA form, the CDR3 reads TGTGCCTTGGGACTGCCGTACAATGAGCAGTTCTTC.

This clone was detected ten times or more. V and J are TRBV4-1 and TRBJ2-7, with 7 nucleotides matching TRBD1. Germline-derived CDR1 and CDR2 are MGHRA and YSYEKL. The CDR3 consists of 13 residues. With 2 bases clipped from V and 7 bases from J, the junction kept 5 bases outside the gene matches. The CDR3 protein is CASSQPQGYEQYF. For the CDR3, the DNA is TGCGCCAGCAGCCAACCACAGGGGTATGAGCAGTACTTC.

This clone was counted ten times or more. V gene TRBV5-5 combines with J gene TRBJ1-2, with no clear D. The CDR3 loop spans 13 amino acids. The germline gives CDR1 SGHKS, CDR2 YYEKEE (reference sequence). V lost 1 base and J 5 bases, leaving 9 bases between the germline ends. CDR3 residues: CASSLPTIYGYTF. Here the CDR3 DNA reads TGTGCCAGCAGCTTGCCGACAATATATGGCTACACCTTC.

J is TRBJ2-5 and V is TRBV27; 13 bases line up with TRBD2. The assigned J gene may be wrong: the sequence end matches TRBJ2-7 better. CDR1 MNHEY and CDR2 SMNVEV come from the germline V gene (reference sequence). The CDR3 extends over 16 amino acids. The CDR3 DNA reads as TGTGCCAGCTTTCCTGTCGGACTAGCGGGAGTCTACGAGCAGTACTTC. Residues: CASFPVGLAGVYEQYF.

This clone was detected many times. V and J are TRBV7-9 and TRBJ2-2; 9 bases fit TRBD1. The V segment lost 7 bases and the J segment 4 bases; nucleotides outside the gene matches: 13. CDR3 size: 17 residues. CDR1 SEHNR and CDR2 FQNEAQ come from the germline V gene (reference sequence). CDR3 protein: CASKTGPGQGFTGELFF. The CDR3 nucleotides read TGTGCCAGCAAAACGGGTCCGGGACAGGGCTTCACCGGGGAGCTGTTTTTT. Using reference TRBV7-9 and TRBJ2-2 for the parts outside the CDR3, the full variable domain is DTGVSQNPRHKITKRGQNVTFRCDPISEHNRLYWYRQTLGQGPEFLTYFQNEAQLEKSRLLSDRFSAERPKGSFSTLEIQRTEQGDSAMYLCASKTGPGQGFTGELFFGEGSRLTVL.

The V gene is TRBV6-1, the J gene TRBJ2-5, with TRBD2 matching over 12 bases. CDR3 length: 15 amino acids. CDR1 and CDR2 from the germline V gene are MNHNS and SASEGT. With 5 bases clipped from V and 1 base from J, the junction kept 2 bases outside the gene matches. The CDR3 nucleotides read TGTGCCAGCAGTCCACTAGCGGGGGGCCAAGAGACCCAGTACTTC. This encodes CASSPLAGGQETQYF.

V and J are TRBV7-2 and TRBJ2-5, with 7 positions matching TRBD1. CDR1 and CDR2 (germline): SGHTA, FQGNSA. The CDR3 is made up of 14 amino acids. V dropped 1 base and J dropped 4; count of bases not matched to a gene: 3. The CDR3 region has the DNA TGTGCCAGCAGCTTAGTACAGGGGCGAGAGACCCAGTACTTC. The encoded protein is CASSLVQGRETQYF.

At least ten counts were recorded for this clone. Here the CDR3 DNA reads TGTGCCAGCAGCCCCGGGACAGGGCAACCCGGGGAGCTGTTTTTT. It yields the protein CASSPGTGQPGELFF. This chain connects TRBV7-6 to TRBJ2-2, with 9 bases that match TRBD1. Germline V CDR1 and CDR2: SGHVS, FNYEAQ. The junction had 7 bases not matched to a gene; V was cut back by 5 bases and J by 6 bases. CDR3 length equals 15 residues.

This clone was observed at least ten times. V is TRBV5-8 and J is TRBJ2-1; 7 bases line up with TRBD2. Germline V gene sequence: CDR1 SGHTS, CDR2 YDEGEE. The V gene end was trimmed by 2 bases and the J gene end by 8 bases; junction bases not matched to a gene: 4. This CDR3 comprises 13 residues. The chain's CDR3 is CASSFGGVDEQFF. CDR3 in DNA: TGTGCCAGCAGCTTTGGGGGGGTGGATGAGCAGTTCTTC.

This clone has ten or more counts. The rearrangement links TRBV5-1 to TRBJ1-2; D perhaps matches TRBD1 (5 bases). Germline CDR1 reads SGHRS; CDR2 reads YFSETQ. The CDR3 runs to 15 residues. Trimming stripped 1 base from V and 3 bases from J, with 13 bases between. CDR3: CASSLRHGRDYGYTF. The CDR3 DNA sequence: TGCGCCAGCAGCTTGCGGCATGGCAGGGACTATGGCTACACCTTC. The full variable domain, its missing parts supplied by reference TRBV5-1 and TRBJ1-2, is KAGVTQTPRYLIKTRGQQVTLSCSPISGHRSVSWYQQTPGQGLQFLFEYFSETQRNKGNFPGRFSGRQFSNSRSEMNVSTLELGDSALYLCASSLRHGRDYGYTFGSGTRLTVV.

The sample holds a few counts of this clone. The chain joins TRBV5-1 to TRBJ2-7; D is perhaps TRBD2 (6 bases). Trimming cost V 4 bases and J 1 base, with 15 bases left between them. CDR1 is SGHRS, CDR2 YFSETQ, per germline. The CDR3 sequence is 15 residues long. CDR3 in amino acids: CASSRTGTESYEQYF. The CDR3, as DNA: TGCGCCAGCAGCAGGACCGGGACTGAGTCCTACGAGCAGTACTTC.

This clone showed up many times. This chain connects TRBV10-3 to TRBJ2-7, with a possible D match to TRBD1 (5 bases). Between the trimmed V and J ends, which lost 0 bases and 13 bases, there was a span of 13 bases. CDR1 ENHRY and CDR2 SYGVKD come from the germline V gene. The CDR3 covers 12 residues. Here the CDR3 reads CAISESGGQGYF. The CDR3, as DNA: TGTGCCATCAGTGAGTCAGGTGGTCAGGGCTACTTC.

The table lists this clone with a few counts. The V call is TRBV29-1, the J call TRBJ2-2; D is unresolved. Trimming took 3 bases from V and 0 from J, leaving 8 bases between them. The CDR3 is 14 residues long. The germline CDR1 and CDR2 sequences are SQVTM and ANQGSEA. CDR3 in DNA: TGCAGCGTTGAGCAGAACGCGAACACCGGGGAGCTGTTTTTT. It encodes CSVEQNANTGELFF.

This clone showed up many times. CDR3 loop: CASSGIAGNTGELFF. DNA for the CDR3: TGTGCCAGCAGTGGTATAGCGGGGAACACCGGGGAGCTGTTTTTT. This chain uses TRBV6-4 with TRBJ2-2; TRBD2 agrees at 7 bases. Per germline, CDR1 MRHNA and CDR2 SNTAGT. The ends lost 4 bases at V and 1 base at J; junction bases unmatched: 3. This CDR3 is 15 amino acids long.

The CDR3 is CASSSWAGTQETQYF. CDR3 nucleotides: TGTGCCAGCTCCTCCTGGGCAGGGACTCAAGAGACCCAGTACTTC. The chain recombines TRBV18 with TRBJ2-5, with D maybe TRBD2 (6 bases). The V and J ends lost 6 bases and 2 bases respectively, with 16 bases between them. The CDR3 length is 15 residues. Germline CDR1 reads KGHSH; CDR2 reads LQKENI.

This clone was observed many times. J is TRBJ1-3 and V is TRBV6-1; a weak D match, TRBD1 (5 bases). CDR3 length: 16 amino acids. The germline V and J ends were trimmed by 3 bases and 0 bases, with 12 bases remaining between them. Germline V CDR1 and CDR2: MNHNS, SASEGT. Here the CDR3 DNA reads TGTGCCAGCAGTGAGGCCTGGGGCCCCTCTGGAAACACCATATATTTT. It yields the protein CASSEAWGPSGNTIYF.